This TCR beta chain was captured by sequencing in a study of regulatory T cells in long-lasting Graves disease. Overall study: Graves' patients, diagnosed recently, had received antithyroid drugs under 3 months.

Documented time point: newly diagnosed GD, antithyroid drugs for less than 3 months. Isolated PBMC RNA provided the starting material for the TCR library. Study-wide results and limits: Repertoires from persistent disease leaned toward TRBV28, TRBJ1-2 and TRBJ2-5. Persistent Graves' patients showed reduced TCR diversity versus newly diagnosed patients.

As to this clonotype: Its antigen is currently unknown.

Arm-PCR of CDR3 regions and iRepertoire HTBI primers were used to build TCR beta libraries. From the multiplex PCR reads, TCRdb called clonotypes with MiXCR, one entry per CDR3 protein. Of 400,000 to 650,000 distinct CDR3 sequences in the sample, around 16% were seen once. V lost 1 base to trimming and J lost 2 bases, with 10 bases between them. The CDR3 consists of 15 residues. CDR1 and CDR2 (germline): MGHRA, YSYEKL. The data also belong to a second study, concerning T cells in Graves' hyperthyroidism and ophthalmopathy. That paper adds: Uncontrolled infection, other autoimmune disease, pregnancy or lactation barred patients from enrollment.

The material sequenced was peripheral blood mononuclear cells (PBMCs), taken at new diagnosis, from a patient treated with antithyroid drugs. The sequence was collected from a woman aged 35-60 years with Graves disease. This sequence joins TRBV4-1 and TRBJ2-3; D is possibly TRBD1 (6 bases). The CDR3 DNA sequence: TGCGCCAGCAGCCAAGCCGACAGGTACACAGATACGCAGTATTTT. This translates into CASSQADRYTDTQYF.